This T cell receptor (beta chain) was captured by sequencing in a study of Ad26.COV2.S vaccination and SARS-CoV-2 variants. Study-wide points: Vaccinated and placebo-treated recipients had similar non-spike TCR breadth.

Points on this clone: The antigen is not known.

The treatment is: 15 to 20 received Ad26.COV2.S at low or high dose, single or two shots; 5 received placebo; per-sample allocation not given. All samples were drawn on day 63, counting from the first vaccine or placebo injection. Germline V gives CDR1 DFQATT, CDR2 SNEGSKA (reference sequence). Trimming took 4 bases from V and 0 from J, leaving 9 bases between them. The CDR3 has 13 residues. Using immunoSEQ multiplex PCR, the repertoire was profiled, and TCRdb retains in-frame clones only, with some absent. The table has some 300,000 clones, more than 70% seen once; the top ten hold around 1.9%. The chain carries TRBV20-1 and TRBJ1-1; D uncertain. The TCR originated in a person between 18 and 65 years old who received the Ad26.COV2.S COVID-19 vaccine or a placebo. This specimen consisted of peripheral blood, obtained in a trial of Ad26.COV2.S vaccine versus placebo. The CDR3 sequence is CSAIDPVNTEAFF. In nucleotides, the CDR3 is TGCAGTGCTATTGACCCTGTGAACACTGAAGCTTTCTTT.